A selection of T cell receptor beta chains follows, all from one sample in a study of shared clonotypes between healthy human individuals. Method: immunoSEQ multiplex PCR; TCRdb's copy keeps in-frame clones and lacks some. The table lists some 2.3 million clones, just over 90% of them singletons. Specimen: naive CD4+ T cells from PBMCs. The receptors stem from a man aged 18 to 29 in good health. Some clones in this sample may be carry-over from other donors' samples. Both conserved end residues are part of each CDR3. Each record gives: V gene, CDR3 length, clone size, J gene, D gene, CDR3 protein, CDR3 DNA. A D gene is named only where the DNA matches it firmly. Where a row states a size, it is once, few, many or the class of an expanded clone; other rows omit it.

V gene: TRBV7-8; CDR3 length: 13; clone size: -; J gene: TRBJ1-1; D gene: -; CDR3 protein: CASSPGGGTEAFF; CDR3 DNA: TGTGCCAGCAGCCCCGGGGGGGGCACTGAAGCTTTCTTT
V gene: TRBV19; CDR3 length: 14; clone size: -; J gene: TRBJ2-1; D gene: -; CDR3 protein: CASSITGTYNEQFF; CDR3 DNA: TGTGCCAGTAGTATAACGGGAACCTACAATGAGCAGTTCTTC
V gene: TRBV5-5; CDR3 length: 14; clone size: -; J gene: TRBJ1-2; D gene: -; CDR3 protein: CASSFEGPTSGYTF; CDR3 DNA: TGTGCCAGCAGCTTCGAGGGGCCTACAAGTGGCTACACCTTC
V gene: TRBV28; CDR3 length: 13; clone size: -; J gene: TRBJ1-2; D gene: -; CDR3 protein: CATARADNYGYTF; CDR3 DNA: TGTGCCACGGCTAGGGCAGATAACTATGGCTACACCTTC
V gene: TRBV4-3; CDR3 length: 14; clone size: -; J gene: TRBJ2-3; D gene: -; CDR3 protein: CASSQGPYGDTQYF; CDR3 DNA: TGCGCCAGCAGCCAAGGTCCCTACGGAGATACGCAGTATTTT
V gene: TRBV7-8; CDR3 length: 14; clone size: -; J gene: TRBJ1-1; D gene: -; CDR3 protein: CASSLRGQNTEAFF; CDR3 DNA: TGTGCCAGCAGCTTAAGGGGACAGAACACTGAAGCTTTCTTT
V gene: TRBV27; CDR3 length: 15; clone size: -; J gene: TRBJ2-7; D gene: -; CDR3 protein: CASSLSPDRRNEQYF; CDR3 DNA: TGTGCCAGCAGTTTATCCCCCGACAGAAGAAACGAGCAGTACTTC
V gene: TRBV7-9; CDR3 length: 14; clone size: -; J gene: TRBJ2-4; D gene: -; CDR3 protein: CASSYWGPKDIQYF; CDR3 DNA: TGTGCCAGCAGTTATTGGGGGCCGAAAGACATTCAGTACTTC
V gene: TRBV5-1; CDR3 length: 14; clone size: -; J gene: TRBJ2-5; D gene: TRBD1; CDR3 protein: CASSWDRGTETQYF; CDR3 DNA: TGCGCCAGCAGCTGGGACAGGGGGACAGAGACCCAGTACTTC
V gene: TRBV28; CDR3 length: 15; clone size: -; J gene: TRBJ2-3; D gene: -; CDR3 protein: CASTLGGEGTDTQYF; CDR3 DNA: TGTGCCAGTACCCTCGGAGGGGAGGGCACAGATACGCAGTATTTT
V gene: TRBV7-2; CDR3 length: 15; clone size: -; J gene: TRBJ2-1; D gene: -; CDR3 protein: CASSISGNPYNEQFF; CDR3 DNA: TGTGCCAGCAGCATTAGCGGAAATCCCTACAATGAGCAGTTCTTC
V gene: TRBV7-9; CDR3 length: 15; clone size: once; J gene: TRBJ2-1; D gene: TRBD2; CDR3 protein: CASSPGLAVGNEQFF; CDR3 DNA: TGTGCCAGCAGCCCGGGACTAGCTGTCGGGAATGAGCAGTTCTTC
V gene: TRBV2; CDR3 length: 13; clone size: -; J gene: TRBJ2-7; D gene: -; CDR3 protein: CASSEGRLYEQYF; CDR3 DNA: TGTGCCAGCAGTGAAGGCAGGTTGTACGAGCAGTACTTC
V gene: TRBV7-2; CDR3 length: 15; clone size: once; J gene: TRBJ2-1; D gene: TRBD2; CDR3 protein: CASSLGLAEYNEQFF; CDR3 DNA: TGTGCCAGCAGCTTAGGACTAGCGGAGTACAATGAGCAGTTCTTC
V gene: TRBV5-1; CDR3 length: 15; clone size: -; J gene: TRBJ2-7; D gene: -; CDR3 protein: CASSSTRGDPYEQYF; CDR3 DNA: TGCGCCAGCAGCTCGACCCGGGGCGACCCCTACGAGCAGTACTTC
V gene: TRBV5-4; CDR3 length: 16; clone size: -; J gene: TRBJ2-7; D gene: -; CDR3 protein: CASSLGSYGKGYEQYF; CDR3 DNA: TGTGCCAGCAGCTTGGGGAGTTATGGTAAGGGATACGAGCAGTACTTC
V gene: TRBV27; CDR3 length: 15; clone size: few; J gene: TRBJ1-2; D gene: TRBD1; CDR3 protein: CASTEGAGRGYGYTF; CDR3 DNA: TGTGCCAGCACCGAGGGGGCAGGGCGGGGCTATGGCTACACCTTC
V gene: TRBV29-1; CDR3 length: 13; clone size: -; J gene: TRBJ1-5; D gene: -; CDR3 protein: CSVASGLSRPQHF; CDR3 DNA: TGCAGCGTTGCTTCCGGCCTGTCGAGGCCCCAGCATTTT
V gene: TRBV6-1; CDR3 length: 13; clone size: -; J gene: TRBJ1-2; D gene: -; CDR3 protein: CASTDDSRYGYTF; CDR3 DNA: TGTGCCAGCACCGATGACAGTAGGTATGGCTACACCTTC
V gene: TRBV28; CDR3 length: 14; clone size: -; J gene: TRBJ2-2; D gene: TRBD1; CDR3 protein: CASSKQGKAGELFF; CDR3 DNA: TGTGCCAGCAGTAAACAGGGGAAGGCCGGGGAGCTGTTTTTT
V gene: TRBV15; CDR3 length: 13; clone size: -; J gene: TRBJ1-1; D gene: -; CDR3 protein: CATSSQGNTEAFF; CDR3 DNA: TGTGCCACCAGCAGTCAGGGGAACACTGAAGCTTTCTTT
V gene: TRBV6-4; CDR3 length: 15; clone size: -; J gene: TRBJ2-2; D gene: TRBD2; CDR3 protein: CASTKAGAVTGELFF; CDR3 DNA: TGTGCCAGCACCAAAGCGGGAGCGGTCACCGGGGAGCTGTTTTTT
V gene: TRBV7-9; CDR3 length: 15; clone size: once; J gene: TRBJ2-3; D gene: -; CDR3 protein: CASSWGVAGTDTQYF; CDR3 DNA: TGTGCCAGCAGCTGGGGGGTAGCGGGCACAGATACGCAGTATTTT
V gene: TRBV2; CDR3 length: 14; clone size: -; J gene: TRBJ2-7; D gene: TRBD2; CDR3 protein: CASSAPTSGNEQYF; CDR3 DNA: TGTGCCAGCAGTGCCCCGACTAGCGGGAACGAGCAGTACTTC
V gene: TRBV6-1; CDR3 length: 16; clone size: -; J gene: TRBJ2-5; D gene: -; CDR3 protein: CASSVAGAWIQETQYF; CDR3 DNA: TGTGCCAGCAGTGTGGCAGGGGCTTGGATTCAAGAGACCCAGTACTTC
V gene: TRBV9; CDR3 length: 16; clone size: -; J gene: TRBJ2-1; D gene: -; CDR3 protein: CASSAWSGDPYNEQFF; CDR3 DNA: TGTGCCAGCAGCGCTTGGTCGGGGGATCCCTACAATGAGCAGTTCTTC
V gene: TRBV6-4; CDR3 length: 16; clone size: -; J gene: TRBJ2-7; D gene: -; CDR3 protein: CASRVLRWDPSYEQYF; CDR3 DNA: TGTGCCAGCAGGGTCCTCCGGTGGGACCCCTCCTACGAGCAGTACTTC
V gene: TRBV25-1; CDR3 length: 15; clone size: -; J gene: TRBJ2-7; D gene: TRBD1; CDR3 protein: CASSEKGTGTYEQYF; CDR3 DNA: TGTGCCAGCAGTGAAAAAGGGACAGGGACCTACGAGCAGTACTTC
V gene: TRBV7-2; CDR3 length: 18; clone size: -; J gene: TRBJ2-7; D gene: TRBD2; CDR3 protein: CASSPRLGSGRGPYEQYF; CDR3 DNA: TGTGCCAGCAGCCCCAGACTGGGAAGCGGGAGGGGCCCCTACGAGCAGTACTTC
V gene: TRBV2; CDR3 length: 14; clone size: -; J gene: TRBJ2-7; D gene: -; CDR3 protein: CASSEVGRSYEQYF; CDR3 DNA: TGTGCCAGCAGTGAAGTGGGGCGCTCCTACGAGCAGTACTTC
V gene: TRBV9; CDR3 length: 14; clone size: once; J gene: TRBJ1-1; D gene: -; CDR3 protein: CASSVSGGNTEAFF; CDR3 DNA: TGTGCCAGCAGCGTAAGTGGGGGGAACACTGAAGCTTTCTTT
V gene: TRBV5-1; CDR3 length: 17; clone size: -; J gene: TRBJ2-1; D gene: TRBD1; CDR3 protein: CASSLVRDRGIGNEQFF; CDR3 DNA: TGCGCCAGCAGCTTGGTAAGGGACAGGGGGATAGGCAATGAGCAGTTCTTC
V gene: TRBV5-1; CDR3 length: 13; clone size: -; J gene: TRBJ2-5; D gene: TRBD2; CDR3 protein: CASRREIQETQYF; CDR3 DNA: TGCGCCAGCCGGCGGGAGATCCAAGAGACCCAGTACTTC